The 18 T cell receptor beta chains below all came from one sample that was sequenced in a study of T cell responses to AZD1222 COVID-19 vaccine. Using immunoSEQ multiplex PCR, the repertoire was profiled, and TCRdb retains in-frame clones only, with some absent. The sample consists of roughly 110,000 clones, less than 95% of them appearing once. The input for sequencing was peripheral blood, taken 28 days after the second AZD1222 dose. The receptors derive from an adult who received the AZD1222 COVID-19 vaccine.

This clone has just one count. The V and J genes are TRBV20-1 and TRBJ1-2, with D perhaps TRBD1 (6 bases). Germline-derived CDR1 and CDR2 are DFQATT and SNEGSKA (reference sequence). The V and J ends lost 3 bases and 2 bases respectively, with 13 bases between them. This CDR3 region has 14 residues. The CDR3 loop is CSASTGGGNYGYTF. The CDR3 region has the DNA TGCAGTGCTAGTACGGGGGGCGGGAACTATGGCTACACCTTC.

In DNA, the CDR3 is TGTGCCACCAGTGATTGGGATGGGGGGAGGTCCGGCACCGGGGAGCTGTTTTTT. It yields the protein CATSDWDGGRSGTGELFF. This sequence joins TRBV24-1 and TRBJ2-2, with a tentative D call TRBD2 (6 bases). The CDR3 contains 18 residues. The V end was cut by 2 bases, the J end by 4 bases, with 19 bases between. Germline CDR1 and CDR2: KGHDR and SFDVKD.

V usage is TRBV7-9 and J usage is TRBJ2-7; D call uncertain. The germline V and J ends were trimmed by 5 bases and 0 bases, with 5 bases remaining between them. This CDR3 spans 12 amino acids. The germline CDR1 and CDR2 sequences are SEHNR and FQNEAQ (reference sequence). Here the CDR3 reads CASSPSSYEQYF. DNA for the CDR3: TGTGCCAGCAGCCCTAGCTCCTACGAGCAGTACTTC.

Only a few counts were recorded for this clone. For the CDR3, the DNA is TGCGCCAGCAGCTTAGCTGGACAGGGGGAAGGCTACACCTTC. This gives the protein CASSLAGQGEGYTF. The J gene is TRBJ1-2, the V gene TRBV5-1; 10 bases map to TRBD1. The junction had 6 bases not matched to a gene; V was cut back by 2 bases and J by 8 bases. This CDR3 contains 14 residues. Germline V gene data show CDR1 as SGHRS and CDR2 as YFSETQ.

This clone was picked up a small number of times. This chain joins TRBV6-5 and TRBJ2-7, with D uncertain. The CDR3 is 11 amino acids. V shed 10 bases and J shed 0 bases, with 7 bases lying between them. Germline V CDR1 and CDR2: MNHEY, SVGAGI. The CDR3 nucleotides read TGTGCCATACGAGACTCCTACGAGCAGTACTTC. It codes for CAIRDSYEQYF.

The CDR3 coding sequence is TGCAGCGTTTCCGGGACTAGCGGGGGGGGCCCCTACGAGCAGTACTTC. Translation: CSVSGTSGGGPYEQYF. The chain employs TRBV29-1 and TRBJ2-7, with 16 bases aligning to TRBD2. There are 16 residues in the CDR3. CDR1 SQVTM and CDR2 ANQGSEA come from the germline V gene. V dropped 5 bases and J dropped 2; count of bases not matched to a gene: 6.

This clone has more than one count but fewer than ten. The rearrangement uses TRBV5-1 and TRBJ1-4; TRBD1 matches at 7 bases. The germline V gene encodes CDR1 SGHRS and CDR2 YFSETQ. V shed 4 bases, J shed 8 bases, and the junction held 8 bases outside the gene matches. CDR3 size: 14 residues. CDR3 nucleotides: TGCGCCAGCAGCCTAAGTGAACAGGGGGAAAAACTGTTTTTT. It codes for CASSLSEQGEKLFF.

The CDR3 spells CASSLMPGGPYGYTF. In DNA, the CDR3 is TGTGCCAGTAGCCTGATGCCAGGGGGCCCTTATGGCTACACCTTC. The chain joins TRBV19 to TRBJ1-2; TRBD1 agrees at 8 bases. The germline CDR1 and CDR2 sequences are LNHDA and SQIVND (reference sequence). The CDR3 has 15 residues. V dropped 6 bases and J dropped 5; count of bases not matched to a gene: 11.

The V call is TRBV5-1, the J call TRBJ1-1; 9 bases match TRBD1. CDR3 size: 14 residues. CDR1 and CDR2 (germline): SGHRS, YFSETQ. V shed 4 bases and J 3 bases; nucleotides not matched to a gene: 4. CDR3 amino acids: CASSPDRGDTEAFF. The CDR3 region has the DNA TGCGCCAGCAGCCCGGACAGGGGAGACACTGAAGCTTTCTTT.

The chain carries TRBV6-5 and TRBJ2-7; D tentatively reads TRBD1 or TRBD2 (6 bases each). Germline V gives CDR1 MNHEY, CDR2 SVGAGI. Trimming took 8 bases from V and 4 from J, leaving 15 bases between them. The CDR3 length is 13 residues. The DNA of the CDR3 is TGTGCCAGCCGCGATTGGGGGGCGTACGAGCAGTACTTC. Its translation: CASRDWGAYEQYF.

V and J are TRBV11-2 and TRBJ2-7; D is undetermined. Looked up from germline, CDR1 is SGHAT and CDR2 is FQNNGV. CDR3 size: 14 residues. The V end lost 5 bases, the J end lost 0 bases, and 11 bases lay between the germline ends. The CDR3 loop is CASSVPRSSYEQYF. For the CDR3, the DNA is TGTGCCAGCAGCGTACCGAGGAGCTCCTACGAGCAGTACTTC.

CDR3 sequence (DNA): TGCGCCAGCAGCCAAGATCGGCAGACGAACACTGAAGCTTTCTTT. Protein: CASSQDRQTNTEAFF. The chain is built from TRBV4-3 and TRBJ1-1; D call uncertain. Trimming removed 0 bases at V and 1 base at J, with 9 bases between. From germline, CDR1 is LGHNA and CDR2 YSLEER. The CDR3 is made up of 15 amino acids.

The chain employs TRBV7-2 and TRBJ2-2, with 7 bases aligning to TRBD1. J was trimmed by 1 base and V by 5 bases; bases with no gene match: 4. The CDR3 loop spans 15 amino acids. Germline V CDR1 and CDR2: SGHTA, FQGNSA. CDR3 in amino acids: CASSRRQGNTGELFF. CDR3 DNA: TGTGCCAGCAGCCGTCGACAGGGGAACACCGGGGAGCTGTTTTTT.

This clone occurred once. The chain combines TRBV6-5 with TRBJ2-3; tentative D call: TRBD1 (5 bases). CDR3 length: 15 residues. The V end was cut by 2 bases, the J end by 1 base, with 10 bases between. Germline CDR1 reads MNHEY; CDR2 reads SVGAGI. In DNA, the CDR3 is TGTGCCAGCAGTTACGCAGGGCCCGGCACAGATACGCAGTATTTT. Translating gives CASSYAGPGTDTQYF.

The chain joins TRBV18 to TRBJ2-5; 8 bases are shared with TRBD1. The V gene end was trimmed by 3 bases and the J gene end by 5 bases; junction bases not matched to a gene: 5. The CDR3 runs 14 residues. Germline V gives CDR1 KGHSH, CDR2 LQKENI. The CDR3 loop reads CASSPQGASETQYF. The CDR3 DNA sequence: TGTGCCAGCTCACCTCAGGGGGCATCGGAGACCCAGTACTTC.

The rearrangement uses TRBV18 and TRBJ1-4; D is unclear. The V end was cut by 2 bases, the J end by 8 bases, with 9 bases between. This CDR3 has 13 amino acids. The germline V gene encodes CDR1 KGHSH and CDR2 LQKENI. The CDR3 loop reads CASSPGRYEKLFF. For the CDR3, the DNA is TGTGCCAGCTCACCAGGGAGGTACGAAAAACTGTTTTTT.

The rearrangement joins TRBV27 to TRBJ2-7, with TRBD1 as a possible D gene (6 bases). CDR1 is MNHEY and CDR2 is SMNVEV in the germline V gene (reference sequence). The CDR3 is 15 amino acids. V was trimmed by 10 bases and J by 2 bases, leaving 21 bases between them. Here the CDR3 DNA reads TGTGCCACCCCTCACCTGCCCTGGACAGCCTACGAGCAGTACTTC. Its translation is CATPHLPWTAYEQYF.

V usage is TRBV12-5 and J usage is TRBJ2-5; D remains ambiguous. The germline CDR1 and CDR2 sequences are LGHNT and FRNRAP. V was trimmed by 3 bases and J by 5 bases, leaving 7 bases between them. The CDR3 is 12 residues long. The CDR3 is CASGFLGETQYF. CDR3 sequence (DNA): TGTGCTAGTGGTTTTCTGGGGGAGACCCAGTACTTC. Supplemented by reference TRBV12-5 and TRBJ2-5, the full variable domain reads DARVTQTPRHKVTEMGQEVTMRCQPILGHNTVFWYRQTMMQGLELLAYFRNRAPLDDSGMPKDRFSAEMPDATLATLKIQPSEPRDSAVYFCASGFLGETQYFGPGTRLLVL.